Shown below are 29 T cell receptor beta chains from a single sample sequenced in a study of blood T cell repertoires in COVID-19. Method: immunoSEQ multiplex PCR; TCRdb's copy keeps in-frame clones and lacks some. The data show about 52,000 clones, 80% to 95% seen once. Source material: peripheral blood. These receptors were collected from a man in his fifties with active COVID-19.

V is TRBV7-9 and J is TRBJ1-2; D remains ambiguous. Germline assignment: CDR1 SEHNR and CDR2 FQNEAQ (reference sequence). Deletions cut 5 bases from V and 5 bases from J, with 15 bases between. The CDR3 has 14 residues. The CDR3 DNA reads as TGTGCCAGCAGCGAACGGACGGAGGGATATGGCTACACCTTC. Amino acid sequence: CASSERTEGYGYTF.

J is TRBJ2-1 and V is TRBV7-2; possibly TRBD2 for D (5 bases). CDR3 size: 15 residues. Germline V lookup: CDR1 SGHTA, CDR2 FQGNSA. Trimming cost V 1 base and J 9 bases, with 16 bases left between them. The CDR3 is CASSLGAPGTSEQFF. CDR3 DNA sequence: TGTGCCAGCAGCTTAGGGGCCCCGGGTACTAGTGAGCAGTTCTTC.

This rearrangement joins TRBV12-3 or TRBV12-4 to TRBJ2-5, with D hard to call. The CDR3 contains 13 residues. Trimming removed 6 bases from V and 0 bases from J, with 8 bases in between. CDR3 loop: CASRASYQETQYF. DNA of the CDR3: TGTGCCAGCAGGGCTTCGTACCAAGAGACCCAGTACTTC.

V gene TRBV6-5 combines with J gene TRBJ1-4, with D possibly being TRBD1 (6 bases). V lost 10 bases to trimming and J lost 8 bases, with 17 bases between them. CDR1 MNHEY and CDR2 SVGAGI come from the germline V gene. CDR3 length: 13 residues. The CDR3 DNA is TGTGCCACCACCAGGGGATCCGGGGAAAAACTGTTTTTT. This sequence encodes CATTRGSGEKLFF.

The rearrangement uses TRBV30 and TRBJ2-5; D is perhaps TRBD1 (7 bases). The V end lost 0 bases, the J end lost 5 bases, and 10 bases lay between the germline ends. CDR3 length equals 13 residues. Per germline, CDR1 GTSNPN and CDR2 SVGIG (reference sequence). This CDR3 reads CAWSVQGRETQYF. The CDR3 coding sequence is TGTGCCTGGAGTGTACAGGGGAGGGAGACCCAGTACTTC.

This chain uses TRBV2 with TRBJ1-5; 7 nucleotides align to TRBD1. The CDR3 has 15 amino acids. Trimming took 6 bases from V and 6 from J; bases not matched to a gene: 11. CDR1 and CDR2 (germline): SNHLY, FYNNEI. For the CDR3, the DNA is TGTGCCAGCAGAGCCGGGACAGAGATGGGTCAGCCCCAGCATTTT. This sequence encodes CASRAGTEMGQPQHF.

This chain uses TRBV7-2 with TRBJ1-4, with D possibly TRBD1 on 5 matching bases. The CDR3 loop spans 16 amino acids. V lost 4 bases to trimming and J lost 0 bases, with 12 bases between them. The germline V gene has CDR1 SGHTA and CDR2 FQGNSA. In DNA form, the CDR3 reads TGTGCCAGCAGCTCTTACAGGAGATCAACTAATGAAAAACTGTTTTTT. Protein: CASSSYRRSTNEKLFF.

The table lists this clone with a count of one. The chain is built from TRBV6-5 and TRBJ2-1; 7 bases are a match to TRBD1. Germline trimming cut 0 bases from V and 4 bases from J; bases unmatched to any gene: 3. Germline V lookup: CDR1 MNHEY, CDR2 SVGAGI. The CDR3 contains 15 residues. CDR3 nucleotide sequence: TGTGCCAGCAGTTACTCGGGACAGAGATACAATGAGCAGTTCTTC. Protein: CASSYSGQRYNEQFF.

The V gene is TRBV18, the J gene TRBJ2-7, with unresolved D. The ends were cut back, 6 bases at V and 3 bases at J, with 6 bases in the middle. The length of the CDR3 is 11 residues. Per germline, CDR1 KGHSH and CDR2 LQKENI. The CDR3 DNA follows: TGTGCCAGCTCGTCCATCTACGAGCAGTACTTC. Its protein is CASSSIYEQYF.

This sequence joins TRBV7-2 and TRBJ1-2; D is ambiguous. In germline, CDR1 is SGHTA, CDR2 FQGNSA. Deletions cut 1 base from V and 8 bases from J, with 8 bases between. CDR3 length: 12 amino acids. The DNA of the CDR3 is TGTGCCAGCAGCTTAGACTATGGGGGCTACACCTTC. It is translated as CASSLDYGGYTF.

The genes are TRBV5-6 and TRBJ2-5; 15 positions match TRBD2. CDR3 length: 16 residues. Germline lookup yields CDR1 SGHDT and CDR2 YYEEEE. V dropped 2 bases and J dropped 2; count of bases not matched to a gene: 1. The CDR3 region has the DNA TGTGCCAGCAGCTTTGGGACTAGCGGGAGGCAAGAGACCCAGTACTTC. Protein: CASSFGTSGRQETQYF.

The sample holds a few counts of this clone. The chain combines TRBV15 with TRBJ2-7, with TRBD1 identical over 9 bases. J was trimmed by 6 bases and V by 1 base; bases with no gene match: 19. Germline CDR1 is LNHNV and CDR2 is YYDKDF (reference sequence). The CDR3 spans 19 residues. The CDR3 DNA is TGTGCCACCAGCAGAGGGGGGCTCTTACGGGACAGGGAATTCGGCGAGCAGTACTTC. This gives the protein CATSRGGLLRDREFGEQYF.

This chain joins TRBV6-5 and TRBJ2-2, with D possibly being TRBD1 (5 bases). The V gene lost 6 bases and the J gene lost 6 bases, with 11 bases spanning the gap. This CDR3 spans 13 amino acids. CDR1 and CDR2 from the germline V gene are MNHEY and SVGAGI. The CDR3 region is CASSYTGSGELFF. The CDR3 DNA reads as TGTGCCAGCAGCTACACAGGATCCGGGGAGCTGTTTTTT.

The count of this clone is one. The chain joins TRBV6-6 to TRBJ1-4; weak D call: TRBD1 (5 bases). Germline V gene data show CDR1 as MNHNY and CDR2 as SVGAGI (reference sequence). Trimming stripped 2 bases from V and 6 bases from J, with 10 bases between. CDR3 length: 14 residues. CDR3 in amino acids: CASSYGGEYEKLFF. Here the CDR3 DNA reads TGTGCCAGCAGTTACGGAGGGGAGTATGAAAAACTGTTTTTT.

The CDR3 DNA reads as TGTGCCAGCACTAGCGTAGGGACAGGGACCAATGAGCAGTTCTTC. Protein: CASTSVGTGTNEQFF. This chain joins TRBV9 and TRBJ2-1; TRBD1 agrees at 9 bases. The ends lost 6 bases at V and 6 bases at J; junction bases unmatched: 10. The CDR3 consists of 15 residues. From germline, CDR1 is SGDLS and CDR2 YYNGEE.

This chain's CDR3 is CASSPNRGQPQHF. DNA for the CDR3: TGTGCCAGTAGTCCTAACAGGGGCCAGCCCCAGCATTTT. The rearrangement joins TRBV19 to TRBJ1-5, with 7 bases matching TRBD1. The CDR3 is made up of 13 amino acids. Germline lookup yields CDR1 LNHDA and CDR2 SQIVND (reference sequence). With 5 bases clipped from V and 7 bases from J, the junction kept 5 bases outside the gene matches.

The V and J genes are TRBV4-2 and TRBJ2-2; D might be TRBD2 (5 bases). Trimming left V 3 bases short and J 4 bases short, with 15 bases between. This CDR3 spans 16 amino acids. Per germline, CDR1 LGHNA and CDR2 YNFKEQ. Written as DNA, the CDR3 is TGTGCCAGCAGCCACGCACCTACTAGATCCACCGGGGAGCTGTTTTTT. Residues: CASSHAPTRSTGELFF.

J is TRBJ2-3 and V is TRBV10-2; D gene ambiguous. Trimming removed 2 bases from V and 0 bases from J, with 9 bases in between. Germline V gene sequence: CDR1 WSHSY, CDR2 SAAADI. This CDR3 contains 15 residues. CDR3 sequence: CASSEEAESTDTQYF. In DNA form, the CDR3 reads TGCGCCAGCAGTGAGGAGGCGGAAAGCACAGATACGCAGTATTTT.

In its sample, this clone was seen once. This chain uses TRBV3-1 (or the pseudogene TRBV3-2) with TRBJ1-2; D unclear. The germline gives CDR1 LGHDT, CDR2 YNNKEL (reference sequence). With 2 bases removed from V and 0 bases from J, the gap between germline ends came to 10 bases. The CDR3 has 15 residues. The CDR3, as DNA: TGTGCCAGCAGCCAAACTACTCCTTCTAACTATGGCTACACCTTC. Translated, it gives CASSQTTPSNYGYTF.

The rearrangement links TRBV28 to TRBJ1-1, with TRBD1 matching over 7 bases. Losses at the gene ends were 5 bases for V and 8 bases for J; bases not matched to a gene: 17. Germline CDR1 MDHEN, CDR2 SYDVKM. This CDR3 has 16 residues. The CDR3 region is CASSPVSLRGRGEAFF. CDR3 DNA: TGTGCCAGCAGTCCCGTCTCCCTGCGAGGCAGGGGGGAAGCTTTCTTT. The full variable domain, with the rest looked up from reference TRBV28 and TRBJ1-1, is DVKVTQSSRYLVKRTGEKVFLECVQDMDHENMFWYRQDPGLGLRLIYFSYDVKMKEKGDIPEGYSVSREKKERFSLILESASTNQTSMYLCASSPVSLRGRGEAFFGQGTRLTVV.

J is TRBJ1-5 and V is TRBV11-2, with 11 positions matching TRBD1. The CDR3 extends over 17 amino acids. The junction had 4 bases not matched to a gene; V was cut back by 0 bases and J by 3 bases. Germline CDR1 SGHAT, CDR2 FQNNGV. CDR3 in amino acids: CASSLDRTGGDNQPQHF. The CDR3 DNA follows: TGTGCCAGCAGCTTAGATCGGACAGGGGGCGACAATCAGCCCCAGCATTTT.

The V call is TRBV7-9, the J call TRBJ1-3; D call uncertain. With 5 bases removed from V and 6 bases from J, the gap between germline ends came to 8 bases. From germline, CDR1 is SEHNR and CDR2 FQNEAQ (reference sequence). The CDR3 has 12 residues. The CDR3 DNA follows: TGTGCCAGCAGCCCCACTCTAAACACCATATATTTT. Its protein is CASSPTLNTIYF.

This chain connects TRBV30 to TRBJ2-7; 12 nucleotides align to TRBD2. Germline V gene data show CDR1 as GTSNPN and CDR2 as SVGIG (reference sequence). CDR3 length equals 17 residues. J was trimmed by 3 bases and V by 0 bases; bases with no gene match: 9. The CDR3 region has the DNA TGTGCCTGGAGTGTACGAGCTAGCGGGAGGGCCGGCTACGAGCAGTACTTC. It yields the protein CAWSVRASGRAGYEQYF.

The chain is built from TRBV4-2 and TRBJ2-1, with TRBD2 identical over 9 bases. This CDR3 comprises 14 residues. V shed 1 base and J 9 bases; nucleotides not matched to a gene: 4. Germline V gene sequence: CDR1 LGHNA, CDR2 YNFKEQ. The CDR3 here is CASSQGTSELEQFF. The CDR3 region has the DNA TGTGCCAGCAGCCAAGGGACTAGCGAACTTGAGCAGTTCTTC.

The chain carries TRBV2 and TRBJ2-1; 10 bases fit TRBD2. The CDR3 totals 16 residues. After removal of 10 bases from V and 3 bases from J, the junction contained 12 bases not matched to a gene. Looked up from germline, CDR1 is SNHLY and CDR2 is FYNNEI. As DNA, the CDR3 is TGTGCCATCCACTGGGACCCTAGCGGGGGCTACAATGAGCAGTTCTTC. Translation gives CAIHWDPSGGYNEQFF.

V and J are TRBV25-1 and TRBJ2-3, with 7 bases fitting TRBD2. The CDR3 has 16 residues. Trimming cost V 6 bases and J 3 bases; bases outside gene matches: 12. Per germline, CDR1 MGHDK and CDR2 SYGVNS. The DNA of the CDR3 is TGTGCCAGCAGGCCGAATAGGGTCGGGGGGACAGATACGCAGTATTTT. This sequence encodes CASRPNRVGGTDTQYF.

The V call is TRBV24-1, the J call TRBJ2-5; D is undetermined. Between the trimmed V and J ends, which lost 5 bases and 5 bases, there was a span of 14 bases. The CDR3 totals 14 residues. Germline V gene data show CDR1 as KGHDR and CDR2 as SFDVKD. The CDR3 loop is CATSGPPNGETQYF. The CDR3 coding sequence is TGTGCCACCAGTGGGCCCCCAAACGGGGAGACCCAGTACTTC.

This sequence joins TRBV19 and TRBJ1-5; 8 bases are shared with TRBD1. CDR1 LNHDA and CDR2 SQIVND come from the germline V gene (reference sequence). This CDR3 spans 13 amino acids. V was clipped by 10 bases and J by 8 bases; unmatched bases: 10. The CDR3 loop reads CATAGTGNEPQHF. The CDR3 DNA sequence: TGTGCCACCGCCGGGACAGGTAACGAGCCCCAGCATTTT.

Turning to this clone: This likely comes from a read error, as the CDR3 has no conserved phenylalanine or tryptophan at its end. The DNA is left out, because the CDR3 cannot be placed on it with certainty; the CDR3 is given as TCRdb lists it. The chain carries TRBV19 and TRBJ1-1; TRBD1 is taken as the D call from the table, unchecked against the DNA. Termini included, the CDR3 measures 13 amino acids. Germline values: CDR1 LNHDA, CDR2 SQIVND (reference sequence). This CDR3 is CASTALGQGALLL.